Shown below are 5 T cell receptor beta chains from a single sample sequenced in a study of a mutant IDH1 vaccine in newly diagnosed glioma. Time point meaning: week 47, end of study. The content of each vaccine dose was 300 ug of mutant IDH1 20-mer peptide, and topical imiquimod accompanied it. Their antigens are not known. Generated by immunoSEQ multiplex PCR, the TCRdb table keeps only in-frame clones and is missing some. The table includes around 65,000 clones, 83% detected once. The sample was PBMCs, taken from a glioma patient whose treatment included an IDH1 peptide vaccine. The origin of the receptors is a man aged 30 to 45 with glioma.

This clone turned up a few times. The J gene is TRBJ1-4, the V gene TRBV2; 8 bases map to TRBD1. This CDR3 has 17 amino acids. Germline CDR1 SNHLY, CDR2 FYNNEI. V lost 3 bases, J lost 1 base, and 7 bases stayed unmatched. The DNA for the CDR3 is TGTGCCAGCAGTGAGGCCAGGGGGCTAGGAACTAATGAAAAACTGTTTTTT. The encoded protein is CASSEARGLGTNEKLFF.

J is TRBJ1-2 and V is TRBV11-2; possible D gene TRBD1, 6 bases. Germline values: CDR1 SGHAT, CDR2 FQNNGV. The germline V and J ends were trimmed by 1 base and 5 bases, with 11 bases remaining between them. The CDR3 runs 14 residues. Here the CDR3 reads CASSLAGTQYGYTF. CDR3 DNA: TGTGCCAGCAGCTTAGCGGGGACACAGTATGGCTACACCTTC.

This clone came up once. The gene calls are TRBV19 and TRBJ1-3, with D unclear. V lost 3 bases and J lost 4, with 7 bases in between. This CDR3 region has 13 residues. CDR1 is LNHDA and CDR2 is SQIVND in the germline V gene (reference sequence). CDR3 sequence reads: CASSMQQGNTIYF. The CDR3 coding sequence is TGTGCCAGTAGTATGCAGCAGGGAAACACCATATATTTT.

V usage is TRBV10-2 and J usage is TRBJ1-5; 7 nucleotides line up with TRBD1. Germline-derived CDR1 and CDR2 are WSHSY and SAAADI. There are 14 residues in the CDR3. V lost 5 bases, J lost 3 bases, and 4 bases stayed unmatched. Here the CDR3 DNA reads TGCGCCAGCAGTTTCACAGGGGTCAATCAGCCCCAGCATTTT. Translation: CASSFTGVNQPQHF.

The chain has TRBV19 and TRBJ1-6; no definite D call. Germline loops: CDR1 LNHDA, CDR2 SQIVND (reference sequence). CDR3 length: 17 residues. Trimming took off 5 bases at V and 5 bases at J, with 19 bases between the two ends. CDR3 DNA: TGTGCCAGTAGTTTTACGCGGGCCCGGACCGATAATTCACCCCTCCACTTT. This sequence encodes CASSFTRARTDNSPLHF.